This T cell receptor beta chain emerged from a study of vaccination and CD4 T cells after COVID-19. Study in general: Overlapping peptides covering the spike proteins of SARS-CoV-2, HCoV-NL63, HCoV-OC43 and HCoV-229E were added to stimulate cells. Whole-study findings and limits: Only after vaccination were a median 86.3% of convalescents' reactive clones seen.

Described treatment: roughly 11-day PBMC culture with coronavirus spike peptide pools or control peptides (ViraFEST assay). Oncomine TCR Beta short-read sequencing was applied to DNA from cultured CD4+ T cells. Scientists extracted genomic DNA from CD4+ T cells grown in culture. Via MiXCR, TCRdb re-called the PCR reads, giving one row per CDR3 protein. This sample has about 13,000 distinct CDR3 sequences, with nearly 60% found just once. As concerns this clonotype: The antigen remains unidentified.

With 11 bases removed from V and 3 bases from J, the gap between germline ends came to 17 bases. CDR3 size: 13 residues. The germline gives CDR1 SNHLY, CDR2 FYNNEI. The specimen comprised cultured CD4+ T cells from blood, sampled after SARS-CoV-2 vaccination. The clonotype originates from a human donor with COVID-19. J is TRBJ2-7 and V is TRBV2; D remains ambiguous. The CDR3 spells CAGTNRGHYEQYF. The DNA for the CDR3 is TGTGCCGGAACTAACAGAGGCCACTACGAGCAGTACTTC.